The 6 T cell receptor beta chains presented below share a single source sample, sequenced in a study of CD8 T cells in ankylosing spondylitis. Study outcomes and limitations: Ankylosing spondylitis blood appeared to carry a characteristic TCR beta motif of roughly eight highly homologous variants.

TCRdb re-called the 5' RACE reads through MiXCR, storing one row per CDR3 protein. Here the sample spans about 450,000 distinct CDR3 sequences, 25% to 30% being singletons. No antigen has been identified for these receptors. Sequenced input: blood, either unsorted or a sorted T cell fraction (not recorded which). The receptors stem from a male donor with ankylosing spondylitis.

This clonotype has a count of ten or more. The rearrangement links TRBV7-2 to TRBJ2-5; D unresolved. This CDR3 is built from 13 residues. Looked up from germline, CDR1 is SGHTA and CDR2 is FQGNSA. V lost 3 bases to trimming and J lost 5 bases, with 10 bases between them. The CDR3 sequence is CASSFDGPETQYF. DNA for the CDR3: TGTGCCAGCAGCTTCGACGGACCGGAGACCCAGTACTTC.

This chain's CDR3 is CASSEEEYYEQYF. Written as DNA, the CDR3 is TGTGCCAGCAGCGAAGAGGAGTACTACGAGCAGTACTTC. The chain joins TRBV7-9 to TRBJ2-7; no definite D call. CDR1 is SEHNR and CDR2 is FQNEAQ in the germline V gene (reference sequence). The CDR3 is 13 amino acids. The V gene lost 5 bases and the J gene lost 3 bases, with 11 bases spanning the gap.

The chain couples TRBV10-3 to TRBJ2-3; 9 bases line up with TRBD2. The CDR3 runs to 18 residues. Germline lookup yields CDR1 ENHRY and CDR2 SYGVKD. Trimming at V came to 2 bases and at J to 5 bases, leaving 14 bases not matched to a gene. The CDR3 sequence is CAISEPPGLAKGIDTQYF. The CDR3 nucleotides read TGTGCCATCAGTGAGCCTCCGGGACTAGCCAAGGGTATAGATACGCAGTATTTT.

This chain links TRBV12-3 or TRBV12-4 with TRBJ1-4; TRBD1 matches at 7 bases. This CDR3 has 17 amino acids. J gave up 0 bases and V 1 base, and 5 bases lay outside the gene matches. The CDR3, as DNA: TGTGCCAGCAGTTTAGGGGGACAGACGCCAACTAATGAAAAACTGTTTTTT. Its translation: CASSLGGQTPTNEKLFF.

The chain uses TRBV14 and TRBJ2-7; possibly TRBD1 or TRBD2 for D (5 bases each). Germline CDR1 is SGHDN and CDR2 is FVKESK. Trimming stripped 4 bases from V and 2 bases from J, with 12 bases between. This CDR3 is built from 14 residues. The CDR3 DNA follows: TGTGCCAGCAGCCCCTCCAGGGAGACCTACGAGCAGTACTTC. It is translated as CASSPSRETYEQYF.

J is TRBJ2-3 and V is TRBV14; 9 bases are shared with TRBD2. V shed 0 bases, J shed 3 bases, and the junction held 4 bases outside the gene matches. The CDR3 length is 16 residues. Per germline, CDR1 SGHDN and CDR2 FVKESK. This chain's CDR3 is CASSQEISGSTDTQYF. Here the CDR3 DNA reads TGTGCCAGCAGCCAAGAAATTAGCGGGAGTACAGATACGCAGTATTTT.